This T cell receptor (beta chain) was captured by sequencing in a study of beta chain features in type 1 diabetes. Since all of the isolated RNA was reverse transcribed, expressed TCRB transcripts were what got sequenced. The data were produced by immunoSEQ multiplex PCR, yet TCRdb's version contains in-frame clones alone and is incomplete. The sample carries around 140,000 clones, 7% to 10% recorded once. As regards this clone: Its antigen is unknown.

Study-wide points: Shortening of TCRB CDR3s, moderate but significant, appeared in all four CD4+ subsets of Type 1 diabetes patients.

The TCR was taken from a man younger than 40 with type 1 diabetes. Sequencing was done on a sample of central memory CD4+ T cells from blood.

The CDR3 DNA follows: TGTGCCAGCAGTGAAGACTTGACAGGCACCGGGGAGCTGTTTTTT. Amino acids: CASSEDLTGTGELFF. The rearrangement links TRBV2 to TRBJ2-2, with D tentatively TRBD1 (6 bases). The CDR3 has 15 amino acids. V lost 1 base and J 4 bases, leaving 10 bases between the germline ends. Germline CDR1 is SNHLY and CDR2 is FYNNEI.